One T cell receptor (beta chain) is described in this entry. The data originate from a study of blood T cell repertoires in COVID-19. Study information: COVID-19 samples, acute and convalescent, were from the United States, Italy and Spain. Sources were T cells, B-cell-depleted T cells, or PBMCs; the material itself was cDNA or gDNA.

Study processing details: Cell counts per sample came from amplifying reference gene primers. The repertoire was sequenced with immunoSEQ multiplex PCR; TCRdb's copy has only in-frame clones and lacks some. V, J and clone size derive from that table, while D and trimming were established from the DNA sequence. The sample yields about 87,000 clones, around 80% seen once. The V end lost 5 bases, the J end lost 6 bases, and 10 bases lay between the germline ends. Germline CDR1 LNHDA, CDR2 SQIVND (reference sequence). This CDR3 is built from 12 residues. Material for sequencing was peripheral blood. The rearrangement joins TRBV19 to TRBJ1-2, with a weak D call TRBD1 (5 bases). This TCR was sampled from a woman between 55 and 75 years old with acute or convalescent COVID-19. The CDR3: CASSRGRDGYTF. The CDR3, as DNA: TGTGCCAGTAGTCGGGGGAGGGATGGCTACACCTTC. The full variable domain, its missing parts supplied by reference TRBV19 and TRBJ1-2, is DGGITQSPKYLFRKEGQNVTLSCEQNLNHDAMYWYRQDPGQGLRLIYYSQIVNDFQKGDIAEGYSVSREKKESFPLTVTSAQKNPTAFYLCASSRGRDGYTFGSGTRLTVV.